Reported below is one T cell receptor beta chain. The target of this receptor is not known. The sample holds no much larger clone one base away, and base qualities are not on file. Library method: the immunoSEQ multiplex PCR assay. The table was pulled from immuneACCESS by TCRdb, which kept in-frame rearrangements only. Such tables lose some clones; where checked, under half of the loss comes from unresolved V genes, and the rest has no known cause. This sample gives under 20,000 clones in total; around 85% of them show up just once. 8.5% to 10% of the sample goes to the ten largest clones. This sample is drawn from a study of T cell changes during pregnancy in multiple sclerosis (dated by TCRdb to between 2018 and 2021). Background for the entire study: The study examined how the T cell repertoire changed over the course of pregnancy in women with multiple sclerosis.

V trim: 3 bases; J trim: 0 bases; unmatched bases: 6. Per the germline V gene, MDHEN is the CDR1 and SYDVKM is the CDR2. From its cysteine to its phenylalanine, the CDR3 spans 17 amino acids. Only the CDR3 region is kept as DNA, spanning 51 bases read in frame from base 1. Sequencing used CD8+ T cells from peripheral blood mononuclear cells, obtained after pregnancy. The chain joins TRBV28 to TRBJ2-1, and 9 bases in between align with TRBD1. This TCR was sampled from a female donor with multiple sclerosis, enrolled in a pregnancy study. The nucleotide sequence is TGTGCCAGCAGTTTCCCGGACAGGGGAATCTCCTACAATGAGCAGTTCTTC. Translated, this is CASSFPDRGISYNEQFF.